Below are 7 T cell receptor beta chains sequenced from a single sample in a study of blood T cell repertoires in COVID-19. Only in-frame clones appear in the TCRdb table, and some are missing; sequencing was by immunoSEQ multiplex PCR. The sample lists approximately 300,000 clones, around 89% occurring once. Sequenced material: peripheral blood. These receptors were obtained from a man aged 40-55 years with acute or convalescent COVID-19.

The chain has TRBV11-2 and TRBJ2-1, with TRBD1 matching over 7 bases. V lost 1 base to trimming and J lost 7 bases; unmatched junction nucleotides: 7. The germline V gene has CDR1 SGHAT and CDR2 FQNNGV. The CDR3 runs 15 residues. The CDR3 sequence is CASSLGRGRGNEQFF. The CDR3 DNA is TGTGCCAGCAGCTTAGGTAGGGGGCGCGGGAATGAGCAGTTCTTC.

In DNA form, the CDR3 reads TGTGCCAGCAGCTGGGGCCCGGGACAGAGCTCCTACAATGAGCAGTTCTTC. This encodes CASSWGPGQSSYNEQFF. V and J are TRBV5-6 and TRBJ2-1; 7 nucleotides agree with TRBD1. V lost 3 bases to trimming and J lost 0 bases; unmatched junction nucleotides: 9. Looked up from germline, CDR1 is SGHDT and CDR2 is YYEEEE. The CDR3 has 17 residues.

The chain employs TRBV7-9 and TRBJ1-1; 7 nucleotides match TRBD1. The germline gives CDR1 SEHNR, CDR2 FQNEAQ (reference sequence). The CDR3 is 14 residues long. The V and J ends lost 3 bases and 5 bases, in that order; junction bases with no gene match: 6. In nucleotides, the CDR3 is TGTGCCAGCAGCTTCTACCCACAGGGGACTGAAGCTTTCTTT. Protein: CASSFYPQGTEAFF.

J is TRBJ1-4 and V is TRBV11-2, with a possible D match to TRBD1 (6 bases). Per germline, CDR1 SGHAT and CDR2 FQNNGV. V was shortened by 0 bases and J by 13 bases, with 15 bases between the two germline ends. This CDR3 contains 14 residues. Here the CDR3 DNA reads TGTGCCAGCAGCTTAGATCAGAGGGGGGGTCGACTGTTTTTT. Translating gives CASSLDQRGGRLFF.

J is TRBJ1-4 and V is TRBV7-6; D possibly corresponds to TRBD1 (5 bases). The germline V gene has CDR1 SGHVS and CDR2 FNYEAQ. CDR3 length: 16 amino acids. V lost 4 bases, J lost 8 bases, and 20 bases lay in between. CDR3 sequence reads: CASSSRNPGGEEKLFF. DNA for the CDR3: TGTGCCAGCAGCTCCCGTAATCCGGGGGGGGAGGAAAAACTGTTTTTT.

The CDR3 loop reads CASREGSTANTGELFF. The CDR3 bases are TGTGCCAGCAGGGAGGGCTCCACTGCGAACACCGGGGAGCTGTTTTTT. The chain uses TRBV7-3 and TRBJ2-2, with a tentative D call TRBD2 (6 bases). The CDR3 is 16 residues long. V dropped 6 bases and J dropped 0 bases, with 14 bases sitting between them. CDR1 is SGHTA and CDR2 is FQGTGA in the germline V gene.

The chain couples TRBV18 to TRBJ1-1; TRBD1 is a possible D gene (6 bases). CDR1 and CDR2 from the germline V gene are KGHSH and LQKENI. This CDR3 spans 15 amino acids. V was shortened by 0 bases and J by 5 bases, with 13 bases between the two germline ends. In DNA, the CDR3 is TGTGCCAGCTCACCACCAACAGGGCCGAGGACTGAAGCTTTCTTT. Encoded protein: CASSPPTGPRTEAFF.